Each of the 13 T cell receptor beta chains below was sequenced from the same sample in a study of cytomegalovirus exposure and HLA in healthy donors. The PCR ran on 60 Vbeta and 13 Jbeta primers. The table came from immunoSEQ multiplex PCR; TCRdb's copy has only in-frame clones and leaves some out. The sample consists of fewer than 250,000 clones, over 65% of them appearing once. Sequencing input: PBMCs. The source is a young man in good health and CMV-seronegative.

The rearrangement links TRBV29-1 to TRBJ2-5; the D is unclear. Near its end, the DNA agrees better with TRBJ2-7, so the J call may be wrong. This CDR3 has 13 residues. CDR1 and CDR2 from the germline V gene are SQVTM and ANQGSEA. The CDR3: CSVGAGYTYEQYF. The CDR3 DNA is TGCAGCGTTGGGGCAGGCTATACCTACGAGCAGTACTTC.

This sequence joins TRBV2 and TRBJ1-2; a weak D match, TRBD1 (6 bases). This CDR3 region has 11 residues. V lost 11 bases and J 8 bases, leaving 15 bases between the germline ends. Germline V gives CDR1 SNHLY, CDR2 FYNNEI. This CDR3 reads CARRGGLGYTF. In DNA, the CDR3 is TGTGCCCGCCGTGGGGGCTTGGGCTACACCTTC.

The chain links TRBV6-1 to TRBJ2-1; tentatively, D is TRBD1 (6 bases). Trimming took 5 bases from V and 2 from J, leaving 13 bases between them. Germline CDR1 reads MNHNS; CDR2 reads SASEGT. CDR3 length: 15 amino acids. The CDR3 spells CASSSRGNPYNEQFF. The CDR3 DNA reads as TGTGCCAGCAGTAGCAGGGGTAATCCCTACAATGAGCAGTTCTTC.

The CDR3 region has the DNA TGCGCCAGCAGTCTCCTTGACAGGGCCGGACGCATTCAGTACTTC. Protein product: CASSLLDRAGRIQYF. The chain carries TRBV23-1 and TRBJ2-4; 7 bases are a match to TRBD1. TRBV23-1 falls under the ORF class, with uncertain function. V lost 4 bases to trimming and J lost 9 bases; unmatched junction nucleotides: 12. The length of the CDR3 is 15 residues.

The chain uses TRBV28 and TRBJ2-1; 8 bases line up with TRBD2. V was pared by 5 bases and J by 2 bases, with 5 bases of the junction left unmatched. The CDR3 is made up of 15 amino acids. Germline values: CDR1 MDHEN, CDR2 SYDVKM. The CDR3 reads CASSPSGSTYNEQFF. As DNA, the CDR3 is TGTGCCAGCAGTCCTAGCGGGTCGACCTACAATGAGCAGTTCTTC.

In this sample, this clone turned up a few times. The chain joins TRBV7-2 to TRBJ1-3, with a possible D match to TRBD1 (5 bases). The germline V and J ends were trimmed by 3 bases and 4 bases, with 13 bases remaining between them. Germline CDR1 SGHTA, CDR2 FQGNSA. CDR3 length: 15 amino acids. The CDR3 DNA reads as TGTGCCAGCAGCTTCGACAGCACCCTGGGAAACACCATATATTTT. It encodes CASSFDSTLGNTIYF.

The rearrangement uses TRBV18 and TRBJ2-1; no clear D. This CDR3 has 13 amino acids. Germline assignment: CDR1 KGHSH and CDR2 LQKENI. The V gene lost 0 bases and the J gene lost 7 bases, with 7 bases spanning the gap. The CDR3 nucleotides are TGTGCCAGCTCACCACCCCTCGTTAATGAGCAGTTCTTC. This sequence encodes CASSPPLVNEQFF.

The chain couples TRBV11-3 to TRBJ2-1, with 12 bases that match TRBD2. The length of the CDR3 is 16 residues. Germline trimming cut 2 bases from V and 10 bases from J; bases unmatched to any gene: 9. CDR1 is SGHNT and CDR2 is YENEEA in the germline V gene. CDR3 nucleotide sequence: TGTGCCAGCAGCTTAAGTCTAGCGGGAGGGCTAGTCGAGCAGTTCTTC. Translating gives CASSLSLAGGLVEQFF.

The chain recombines TRBV9 with TRBJ2-5; 7 bases map to TRBD1. V lost 3 bases to trimming and J lost 5 bases; unmatched junction nucleotides: 7. Germline V CDR1 and CDR2: SGDLS, YYNGEE. This CDR3 region has 14 residues. CDR3 in DNA: TGTGCCAGCAGCGCTACGGTAGGGGGCGAGACCCAGTACTTC. The encoded protein is CASSATVGGETQYF.

The J gene is TRBJ1-3, the V gene TRBV5-4; TRBD1 matches at 9 bases. Germline V gene data show CDR1 as SGHNT and CDR2 as YYREEE (reference sequence). This CDR3 region has 17 residues. V lost 4 bases, J lost 0 bases, and 8 bases stayed unmatched. CDR3 nucleotides: TGTGCCAGCAGCAATACAGGGGGCCTAAGCTCTGGAAACACCATATATTTT. It codes for CASSNTGGLSSGNTIYF. Together with reference TRBV5-4 and TRBJ1-3, the CDR3 gives the full variable domain: ETGVTQSPTHLIKTRGQQVTLRCSSQSGHNTVSWYQQALGQGPQFIFQYYREEENGRGNFPPRFSGLQFPNYSSELNVNALELDDSALYLCASSNTGGLSSGNTIYFGEGSWLTVV.

This sequence joins TRBV9 and TRBJ2-6, with 11 positions matching TRBD2. V lost 0 bases to trimming and J lost 0 bases; unmatched junction nucleotides: 8. Germline lookup yields CDR1 SGDLS and CDR2 YYNGEE. The CDR3 sequence is 20 residues long. The CDR3 DNA is TGTGCCAGCAGCGTAGGGCTAGCGGGAGGATCCCGCTCTGGGGCCAACGTCCTGACTTTC. Translation: CASSVGLAGGSRSGANVLTF.

The chain links TRBV18 to TRBJ2-2; possibly TRBD2 for D (6 bases). CDR1 and CDR2 (germline): KGHSH, LQKENI. V was clipped by 0 bases and J by 5 bases, with 13 bases between them. The CDR3 consists of 16 residues. In DNA, the CDR3 is TGTGCCAGCTCACCACCCAACTTGGGAGGAACCGGGGAGCTGTTTTTT. This gives the protein CASSPPNLGGTGELFF.

As for this clone: Distinct nucleotide sequences in the sample also encode this CDR3. J is TRBJ2-7 and V is TRBV28, with TRBD1 matching 9 bases. J gave up 2 bases and V 4 bases, and 6 bases lay outside the gene matches. Germline loops: CDR1 MDHEN, CDR2 SYDVKM. This CDR3 is built from 15 residues. This CDR3 reads CASSSPGQGAYEQYF. CDR3 nucleotide sequence: TGTGCCAGCAGTTCCCCGGGACAGGGCGCCTACGAGCAGTACTTC.